The 3 T cell receptor beta chains listed next were all sequenced from one sample in a study of cytomegalovirus exposure and HLA in healthy donors. It was with 60 Vbeta and 13 Jbeta primers that the PCR ran. Assay used: immunoSEQ multiplex PCR; TCRdb lists only in-frame clones, some missing. The data contain some 170,000 clones, approximately 72% of them singletons. Material: PBMCs. All receptors derive from a human donor in good health.

V is TRBV21-1 and J is TRBJ1-1; the listed D gene, TRBD1, was not tested against the DNA. TRBV21-1 is recorded as a pseudogene. The CDR3 is made up of 14 amino acids. This CDR3 reads CASSKGRLGPEAFF. The CDR3 bases are TGTGCCAGCAGCAAAGGTAGGTTGGGCCCTGAAGCTTTCTTT.

This clone showed up just a few times. This sequence joins TRBV2 and TRBJ2-1; TRBD2 matches 7 bases. CDR3 size: 13 residues. The J segment lost 9 bases and the V segment lost 6 bases, leaving 8 bases of the junction unmatched. In germline, CDR1 is SNHLY, CDR2 FYNNEI. Here the CDR3 reads CASRVIAGGEQFF. CDR3 bases: TGTGCCAGCAGGGTTATAGCGGGTGGTGAGCAGTTCTTC.

The chain has TRBV10-2 and TRBJ1-2, with 7 nucleotides matching TRBD1. Germline values: CDR1 WSHSY, CDR2 SAAADI. The trim removed 1 base at V and 4 bases at J, leaving 6 bases unmatched. The CDR3 spans 15 residues. CDR3: CASSEFEGAPYGYTF. The CDR3 nucleotides are TGCGCCAGCAGTGAGTTCGAGGGGGCCCCCTATGGCTACACCTTC.